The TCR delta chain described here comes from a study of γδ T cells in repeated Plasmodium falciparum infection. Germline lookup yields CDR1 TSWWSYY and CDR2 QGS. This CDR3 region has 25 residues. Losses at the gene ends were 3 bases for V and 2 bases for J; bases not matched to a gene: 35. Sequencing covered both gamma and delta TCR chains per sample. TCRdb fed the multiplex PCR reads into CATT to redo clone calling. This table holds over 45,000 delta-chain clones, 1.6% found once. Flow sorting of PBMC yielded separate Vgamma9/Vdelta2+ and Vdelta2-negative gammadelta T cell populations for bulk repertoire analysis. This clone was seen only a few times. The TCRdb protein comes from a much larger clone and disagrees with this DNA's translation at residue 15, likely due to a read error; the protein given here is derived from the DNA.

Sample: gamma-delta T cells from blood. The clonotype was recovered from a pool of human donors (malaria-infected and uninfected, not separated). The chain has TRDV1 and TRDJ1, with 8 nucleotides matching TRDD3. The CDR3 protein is CALGDGSAWANRLGGTQGYTDKLIF. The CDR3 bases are TGTGCTCTTGGGGACGGGTCGGCGTGGGCGAACCGACTGGGGGGTACGCAGGGATATACCGATAAACTCATCTTT.